This T cell receptor beta chain was sequenced during a study of T cell repertoires in cytomegalovirus infection. Study context: An indication of both CMV infection and matching HLA type came from public TCR beta signatures.

The CDR3 is 14 residues long. Deletions cut 2 bases from V and 3 bases from J, with 10 bases between. Germline CDR1 and CDR2: SEHNR and FQNEAQ (reference sequence). MiXCR was run by TCRdb on the reads, yielding one entry per CDR3 protein. The data contain around 740,000 distinct CDR3 sequences, about 40% of them seen just once; the ten biggest clones take up under 3%. Study findings and constraints: In two of eight donors, the top clonotype was HLA-C-restricted CMV-specific. Summed public TCR beta family frequency identified CMV carriers bearing the relevant HLA.

This clonotype was seen ten or more times. The antigen remains unidentified. This TCR came from a human donor in good health (CMV status not recorded). Some clones in this sample may be carry-over from other donors' samples. The chain employs TRBV7-9 and TRBJ1-2; no firm D call. Source material: PBMCs. The CDR3 sequence: CASSLNPWDYGYTF. CDR3 DNA sequence: TGTGCCAGCAGCTTAAACCCTTGGGACTATGGCTACACCTTC. Full variable domain (remainder filled in from reference TRBV7-9 and TRBJ1-2): DTGVSQNPRHKITKRGQNVTFRCDPISEHNRLYWYRQTLGQGPEFLTYFQNEAQLEKSRLLSDRFSAERPKGSFSTLEIQRTEQGDSAMYLCASSLNPWDYGYTFGSGTRLTVV.